This passage covers 5 T cell receptor beta chains from one sample sequenced in a study of control samples from healthy donors and cancer patients (dated by TCRdb to between 2020 and 2021). Library prep was done by the immunoSEQ multiplex PCR assay. TCRdb took this table from immuneACCESS and kept in-frame rearrangements with V and J called. Such tables lack part of the clones; where checked against another copy, unresolved V genes explain under half of the gap, and the rest is unexplained. Recorded for this sample are 140,000 or so clones; more than 85% of them occurred a single time. The ten largest clones take up approximately 3.2% of the sample. The sequenced sample consisted of blood. These receptor sequences come from a man aged 25 to 40 in good health.

J is TRBJ2-1 and V is TRBV30; D gene uncertain. The CDR3 is 15 amino acids. V lost 1 base and J lost 4, with 14 bases in between. In germline, CDR1 is GTSNPN, CDR2 SVGIG (reference sequence). CDR3 sequence: CAWSDPRSYYNEQFF. DNA of the CDR3: TGTGCCTGGAGTGACCCCCGTTCGTATTACAATGAGCAGTTCTTC.

The chain carries TRBV7-3 and TRBJ1-6, with a weak D call TRBD1 (5 bases). Trimming stripped 2 bases from V and 10 bases from J, with 21 bases between. Per the germline V gene, CDR1 is SGHTA and CDR2 is FQGTGA. The length of the CDR3 is 17 residues. In DNA form, the CDR3 reads TGTGCCAGCAGCTTAGGGTACGGGGGACCAGCTAAGTCACCCCTCCACTTT. Translation gives CASSLGYGGPAKSPLHF.

This rearrangement joins TRBV12-5 to TRBJ2-3; tentatively, D is TRBD2 (6 bases). The ends were cut back, 6 bases at V and 3 bases at J, with 7 bases in the middle. Germline lookup yields CDR1 LGHNT and CDR2 FRNRAP. The CDR3 is made up of 12 amino acids. The CDR3 DNA is TGTGCTAGTGGGGAGGGAACAGATACGCAGTATTTT. Protein product: CASGEGTDTQYF.

V and J are TRBV10-1 and TRBJ1-1; D unresolved. CDR3 length: 12 residues. Per germline, CDR1 WNHNN and CDR2 SYGVQD (reference sequence). V was cut by 1 base and J by 10 bases, with 10 bases left in between. The CDR3 spells CASSEFDIGAFF. Here the CDR3 DNA reads TGCGCCAGCAGTGAGTTCGACATAGGAGCTTTCTTT.

The chain carries TRBV19 and TRBJ2-1, with TRBD1 matching over 7 bases. This CDR3 spans 15 amino acids. CDR1 and CDR2 from the germline V gene are LNHDA and SQIVND (reference sequence). Trimming took 3 bases from V and 3 from J; bases not matched to a gene: 5. The CDR3 loop reads CASSIQGQVYNEQFF. The CDR3 coding sequence is TGTGCCAGTAGTATTCAAGGACAGGTCTACAATGAGCAGTTCTTC.